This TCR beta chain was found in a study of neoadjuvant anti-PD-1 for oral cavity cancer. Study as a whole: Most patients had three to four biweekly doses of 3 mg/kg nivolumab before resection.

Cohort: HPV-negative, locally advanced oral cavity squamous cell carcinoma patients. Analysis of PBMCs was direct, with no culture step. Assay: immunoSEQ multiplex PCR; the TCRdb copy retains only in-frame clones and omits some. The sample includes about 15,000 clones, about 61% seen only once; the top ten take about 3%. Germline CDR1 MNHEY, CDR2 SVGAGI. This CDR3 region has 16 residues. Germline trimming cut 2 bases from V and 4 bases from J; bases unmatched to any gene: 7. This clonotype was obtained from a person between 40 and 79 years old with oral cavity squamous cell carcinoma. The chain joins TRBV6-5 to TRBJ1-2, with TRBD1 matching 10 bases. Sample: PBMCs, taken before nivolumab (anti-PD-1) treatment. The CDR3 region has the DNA TGTGCCAGCAGTTACACCAGGACAGGGGGTGGCTATGGCTACACCTTC. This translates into CASSYTRTGGGYGYTF.